Given below is one TCR beta chain in context. These data come from a study of human T cells and chemical hapten exposure. As for time point: patch test 2, 6 weeks after DPC sensitization. Indicated treatment: therapeutic diphenylcyclopropenone sensitization with weekly scalp DPC. The CDR3 loop spans 15 amino acids. Trimming took 5 bases from V and 3 from J, leaving 13 bases between them. Looked up from germline, CDR1 is SGHTA and CDR2 is FQGTGA. Via MiXCR, TCRdb re-called the RACE reads, giving one row per CDR3 protein. Of over 70,000 distinct CDR3 sequences listed, roughly 12% are singletons. This receptor was taken from a man between 18 and 29 years old with alopecia areata. Some clones in this sample may be carry-over from other donors' samples. Material: whole blood, obtained in connection with sensitization to the hapten diphenylcyclopropenone (DPC). The genes are TRBV7-3 and TRBJ2-2, with D possibly matching TRBD1 (5 bases). CDR3 region: CASSAQGLDTGELFF. The DNA of the CDR3 is TGTGCCAGCAGCGCCCAGGGTCTTGACACCGGGGAGCTGTTTTTT.